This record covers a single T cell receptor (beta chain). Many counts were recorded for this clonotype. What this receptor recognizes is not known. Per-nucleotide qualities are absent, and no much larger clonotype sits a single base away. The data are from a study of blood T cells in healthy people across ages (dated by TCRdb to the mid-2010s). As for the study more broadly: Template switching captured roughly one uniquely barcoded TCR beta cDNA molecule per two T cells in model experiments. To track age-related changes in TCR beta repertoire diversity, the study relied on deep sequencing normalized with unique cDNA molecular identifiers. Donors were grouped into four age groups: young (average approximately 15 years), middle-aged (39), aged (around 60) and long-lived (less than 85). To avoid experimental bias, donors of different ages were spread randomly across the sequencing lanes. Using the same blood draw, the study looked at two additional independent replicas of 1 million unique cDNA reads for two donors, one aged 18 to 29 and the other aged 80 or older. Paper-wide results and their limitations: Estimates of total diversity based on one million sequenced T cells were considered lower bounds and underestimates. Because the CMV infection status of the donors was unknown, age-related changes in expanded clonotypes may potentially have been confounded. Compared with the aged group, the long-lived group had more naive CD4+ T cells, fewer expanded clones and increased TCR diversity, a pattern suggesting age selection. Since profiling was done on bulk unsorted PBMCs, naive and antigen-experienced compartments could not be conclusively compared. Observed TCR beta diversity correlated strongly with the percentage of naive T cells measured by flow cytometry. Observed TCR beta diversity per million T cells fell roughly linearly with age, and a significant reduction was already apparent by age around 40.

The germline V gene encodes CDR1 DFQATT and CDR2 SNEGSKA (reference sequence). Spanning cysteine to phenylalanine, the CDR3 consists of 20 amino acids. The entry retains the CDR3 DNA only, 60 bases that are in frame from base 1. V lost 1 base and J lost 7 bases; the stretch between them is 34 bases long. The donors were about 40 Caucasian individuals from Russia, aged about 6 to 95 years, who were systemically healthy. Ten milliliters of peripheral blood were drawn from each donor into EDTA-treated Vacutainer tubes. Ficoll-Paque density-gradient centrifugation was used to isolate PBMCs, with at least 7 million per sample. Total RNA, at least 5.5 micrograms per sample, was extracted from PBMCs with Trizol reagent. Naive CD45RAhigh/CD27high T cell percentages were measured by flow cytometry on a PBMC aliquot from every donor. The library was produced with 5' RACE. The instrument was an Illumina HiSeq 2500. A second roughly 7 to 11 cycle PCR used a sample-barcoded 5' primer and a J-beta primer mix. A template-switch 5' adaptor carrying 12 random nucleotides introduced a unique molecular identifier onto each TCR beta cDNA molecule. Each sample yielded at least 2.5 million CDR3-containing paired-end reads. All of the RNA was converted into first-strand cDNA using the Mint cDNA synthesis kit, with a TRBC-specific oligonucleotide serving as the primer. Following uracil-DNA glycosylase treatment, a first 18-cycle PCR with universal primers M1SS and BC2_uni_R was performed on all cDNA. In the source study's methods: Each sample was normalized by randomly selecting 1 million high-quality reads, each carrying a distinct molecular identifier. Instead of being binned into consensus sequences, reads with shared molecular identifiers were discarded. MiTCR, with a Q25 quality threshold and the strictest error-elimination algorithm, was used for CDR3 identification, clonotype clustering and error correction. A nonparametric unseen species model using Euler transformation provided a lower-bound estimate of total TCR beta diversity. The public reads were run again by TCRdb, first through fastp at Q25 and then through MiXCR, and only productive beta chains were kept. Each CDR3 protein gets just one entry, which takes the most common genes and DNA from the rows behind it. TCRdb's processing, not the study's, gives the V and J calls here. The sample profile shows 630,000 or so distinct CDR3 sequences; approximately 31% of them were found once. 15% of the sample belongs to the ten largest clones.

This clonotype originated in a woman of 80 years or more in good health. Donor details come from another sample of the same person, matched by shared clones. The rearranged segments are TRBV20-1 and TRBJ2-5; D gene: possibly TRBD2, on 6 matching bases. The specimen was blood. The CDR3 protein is CSARVPPLTSYGLWGATQYF. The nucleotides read TGCAGTGCTAGAGTCCCCCCGTTGACTAGTTATGGGTTGTGGGGCGCGACCCAGTACTTC.